The clone carrying this T cell receptor (beta chain) was counted a few times. TCRdb independently ran MiXCR on the RT-PCR reads; one entry per CDR3 protein. Altogether about 150,000 distinct CDR3 sequences are present, approximately 40% being singletons, with the ten largest covering roughly 52%. CDR1 and CDR2 (germline): SGHRS, YFSETQ. The CDR3 extends over 14 amino acids. Trimming removed 0 bases from V and 1 base from J, with 7 bases in between. The data were obtained in a study of patients and donors after allogeneic stem cell transplantation. J is TRBJ1-1 and V is TRBV5-1; D is unclear. This receptor was obtained from a human donor who was either an allogeneic HSCT recipient or a stem cell or donor lymphocyte infusion donor (not recorded which). It is not recorded whose cells these are; they may come from a transplant donor. Sequenced: blood, either unsorted or a sorted T cell fraction (not recorded which). The CDR3 DNA is TGCGCCAGCAGCTTGGGGCCGAAGAACACTGAAGCTTTCTTT. It codes for CASSLGPKNTEAFF.